This T cell receptor (beta chain) stems from a study of identical twins. Each CDR3 protein gets one entry after TCRdb re-called the 5' RACE reads with MiXCR. The repertoire holds just over 450,000 distinct CDR3 sequences, over 12% seen once, with about 0.52% in the top ten. V lost 3 bases, J lost 0 bases, and 18 bases lay in between. CDR3 size: 17 residues. This clonotype showed up just a few times. A further study also used this sample, focusing on yellow fever vaccine responses in identical twins.

The clonotype originates from a woman between 18 and 29 years old in good health. The chain is built from TRBV12-3 or TRBV12-4 and TRBJ2-7; D is perhaps TRBD2 (6 bases). Sequencing was done on a sample of CD4+ T cells sorted from blood. The chain's CDR3 is CASSFNMGGASSYEQYF. CDR3 DNA sequence: TGTGCCAGCAGTTTTAATATGGGCGGGGCAAGCTCCTACGAGCAGTACTTC.